A single sample is the source of the 31 T cell receptor beta chains below, sequenced in a study of blood T cell repertoires in COVID-19. Generated by immunoSEQ multiplex PCR, the TCRdb table keeps only in-frame clones and is missing some. The sample includes about 380,000 clones, more than 65% of them seen just once. Source material: peripheral blood. These TCRs come from a human donor with acute or convalescent COVID-19. The donor label of this sample is uncertain.

The rearrangement uses TRBV30 and TRBJ1-1; TRBD1 aligns across 7 bases. The CDR3 extends over 12 amino acids. Germline CDR1 and CDR2: GTSNPN and SVGIG (reference sequence). The V segment lost 2 bases and the J segment 7 bases; nucleotides outside the gene matches: 4. The CDR3 loop is CAWSTTGDEAFF. DNA for the CDR3: TGTGCCTGGAGTACAACAGGGGATGAAGCTTTCTTT.

This clone was seen more than once but under ten times. V and J are TRBV7-2 and TRBJ2-7, with D possibly being TRBD2 (7 bases). Trimming took off 4 bases at V and 6 bases at J, with 13 bases between the two ends. Germline lookup yields CDR1 SGHTA and CDR2 FQGNSA. The CDR3 loop spans 13 amino acids. DNA of the CDR3: TGTGCCAGCAGCTGGGGGGGCGGAATCGAGCAGTACTTC. It yields the protein CASSWGGGIEQYF. Full variable domain (outside the CDR3, taken from reference TRBV7-2 and TRBJ2-7): GAGVSQSPSNKVTEKGKDVELRCDPISGHTALYWYRQSLGQGLEFLIYFQGNSAPDKSGLPSDRFSAERTGGSVSTLTIQRTQQEDSAVYLCASSWGGGIEQYFGPGTRLTVT.

V and J are TRBV6-2 or TRBV6-3 and TRBJ2-3; D ambiguous. CDR1 is MNHEY and CDR2 is SVGEGT in the germline V gene. The CDR3 is made up of 13 amino acids. Trimming cost V 4 bases and J 1 base, with 6 bases left between them. The CDR3 DNA reads as TGTGCCAGCAGTTTGGCCCGCACAGATACGCAGTATTTT. This translates into CASSLARTDTQYF.

This chain connects TRBV7-2 to TRBJ1-6; possible D gene TRBD1, 5 bases. Trimming took 2 bases from V and 2 from J, leaving 13 bases between them. The CDR3 length is 17 residues. CDR1 and CDR2 from the germline V gene are SGHTA and FQGNSA. For the CDR3, the DNA is TGTGCCAGCAGCTTACTTGGCCAGGGCGCCTATAATTCACCCCTCCACTTT. Residues: CASSLLGQGAYNSPLHF.

The rearrangement joins TRBV11-1 to TRBJ2-3; 14 bases match TRBD2. This CDR3 region has 16 residues. V shed 6 bases, J shed 1 base, and the junction held 3 bases outside the gene matches. In germline, CDR1 is SGHAT, CDR2 FQDESV (reference sequence). CDR3 sequence reads: CASSLGLAGGTDTQYF. The CDR3 DNA is TGTGCCAGCAGTTTGGGACTAGCGGGAGGCACAGATACGCAGTATTTT.

The rearrangement uses TRBV19 and TRBJ1-5; 7 bases fit TRBD1. CDR1 and CDR2 from the germline V gene are LNHDA and SQIVND (reference sequence). V dropped 4 bases and J dropped 4; count of bases not matched to a gene: 10. The CDR3 is 16 amino acids. In nucleotides, the CDR3 is TGTGCCAGTAGTAGGGCCGGGGACAGCGGGAATCAGCCCCAGCATTTT. Translating gives CASSRAGDSGNQPQHF.

V and J are TRBV29-1 and TRBJ1-2; possible D gene TRBD1, 6 bases. Germline V gene sequence: CDR1 SQVTM, CDR2 ANQGSEA. V was shortened by 6 bases and J by 7 bases, with 18 bases between the two germline ends. The CDR3 consists of 13 residues. CDR3 in DNA: TGCAGCGTCGCAGCTCAATACAGGGTTGGCTACACCTTC. It codes for CSVAAQYRVGYTF.

The V call is TRBV10-3, the J call TRBJ2-1; 14 bases align to TRBD2. The CDR3 is made up of 16 amino acids. With V trimmed by 2 bases and J by 9 bases, 6 bases remained unmatched. Germline values: CDR1 ENHRY, CDR2 SYGVKD. The CDR3: CAISEQTSGGAGEQFF. The CDR3 region has the DNA TGTGCCATCAGTGAGCAGACTAGCGGGGGGGCGGGTGAGCAGTTCTTC.

This clone was detected ten times or more. The chain links TRBV3-1 (or the pseudogene TRBV3-2) to TRBJ1-5, with D unclear. The CDR3 has 13 amino acids. Per germline, CDR1 LGHDT and CDR2 YNNKEL (reference sequence). Deletions cut 3 bases from V and 7 bases from J, with 10 bases between. The CDR3 is CASSQAPGQPQHF. The CDR3 coding sequence is TGTGCCAGCAGCCAGGCCCCAGGACAGCCCCAGCATTTT.

The chain joins TRBV5-1 to TRBJ1-2, with a weak D call TRBD1 (6 bases). The CDR3 length is 15 residues. The ends were cut back, 0 bases at V and 4 bases at J, with 13 bases in the middle. The V gene's germline CDR1 is SGHRS and CDR2 YFSETQ. CDR3 loop: CASSLVQGPLYGYTF. In nucleotides, the CDR3 is TGCGCCAGCAGCTTGGTGCAGGGGCCCCTCTATGGCTACACCTTC.

This chain links TRBV18 with TRBJ1-2; D perhaps matches TRBD1 (5 bases). V dropped 3 bases and J dropped 8 bases, with 10 bases sitting between them. CDR1 KGHSH and CDR2 LQKENI come from the germline V gene. The CDR3 length is 12 residues. CDR3: CASSPGLEGYTF. The CDR3 bases are TGTGCCAGCTCACCGGGACTGGAGGGCTACACCTTC.

V gene TRBV4-1 combines with J gene TRBJ1-1; TRBD1 aligns across 10 bases. In germline, CDR1 is MGHRA, CDR2 YSYEKL. This CDR3 region has 16 residues. J lost 3 bases, V lost 1 base, and 5 bases had no gene match. CDR3 DNA: TGCGCCAGCAGCCAAGGTTGGGGACAGGGGTACACTGAAGCTTTCTTT. Translated, it gives CASSQGWGQGYTEAFF.

The rearrangement joins TRBV27 to TRBJ1-2; 7 nucleotides match TRBD1. This CDR3 is built from 13 residues. Unmatched junction bases numbered 6, after V lost 3 bases and J lost 8 bases. Germline V CDR1 and CDR2: MNHEY, SMNVEV (reference sequence). The CDR3 region is CASSFSGTAGYTF. Here the CDR3 DNA reads TGTGCCAGCAGTTTTTCCGGGACAGCAGGCTACACCTTC.

The rearrangement joins TRBV19 to TRBJ1-1; D ambiguous. In germline, CDR1 is LNHDA, CDR2 SQIVND (reference sequence). Trimming stripped 3 bases from V and 0 bases from J, with 8 bases between. The CDR3 covers 14 residues. The CDR3 loop is CASSMPQMNTEAFF. The CDR3 DNA reads as TGTGCCAGTAGTATGCCACAGATGAACACTGAAGCTTTCTTT. The whole variable domain, filled in from reference TRBV19 and TRBJ1-1, reads DGGITQSPKYLFRKEGQNVTLSCEQNLNHDAMYWYRQDPGQGLRLIYYSQIVNDFQKGDIAEGYSVSREKKESFPLTVTSAQKNPTAFYLCASSMPQMNTEAFFGQGTRLTVV.

This rearrangement joins TRBV19 to TRBJ1-4; the D is unclear. Germline lookup yields CDR1 LNHDA and CDR2 SQIVND (reference sequence). This CDR3 contains 14 residues. V shed 3 bases and J shed 4 bases, with 9 bases lying between them. CDR3 amino acids: CASSISGSNEKLFF. The CDR3 nucleotides read TGTGCCAGTAGTATTTCAGGAAGTAATGAAAAACTGTTTTTT.

This clone was observed once. Here the CDR3 DNA reads TGTGCCAGCTCACCAGCAGACGGACTAGCGGGGGTAGGGGAGCAGTTCTTC. This codes for CASSPADGLAGVGEQFF. V is TRBV18 and J is TRBJ2-1; 13 bases are a match to TRBD2. This CDR3 comprises 17 residues. With 2 bases clipped from V and 10 bases from J, the junction kept 11 bases outside the gene matches. Germline V CDR1 and CDR2: KGHSH, LQKENI. Full variable domain (outside the CDR3, taken from reference TRBV18 and TRBJ2-1): NAGVMQNPRHLVRRRGQEARLRCSPMKGHSHVYWYRQLPEEGLKFMVYLQKENIIDESGMPKERFSAEFPKEGPSILRIQQVVRGDSAAYFCASSPADGLAGVGEQFFGPGTRLTVL.

This clone was counted a few times. The chain has TRBV5-4 and TRBJ1-2; D unresolved. Trimming pared 4 bases from V and 4 bases from J, leaving 8 bases between. Germline V CDR1 and CDR2: SGHNT, YYREEE (reference sequence). The CDR3 contains 12 residues. CDR3 protein: CASSDTAYGYTF. In nucleotides, the CDR3 is TGTGCCAGCAGCGACACGGCCTATGGCTACACCTTC.

The V and J genes are TRBV6-6 and TRBJ1-1, with a tentative D call TRBD1 (6 bases). Trimming pared 8 bases from V and 4 bases from J, leaving 11 bases between. CDR1 MNHNY and CDR2 SVGAGI come from the germline V gene (reference sequence). The CDR3 contains 12 residues. This CDR3 reads CASGQSVTEAFF. The CDR3 DNA reads TGTGCCAGCGGACAGTCCGTCACTGAAGCTTTCTTT.

This clone was observed a few times. The V and J genes are TRBV6-5 and TRBJ1-1; 8 nucleotides line up with TRBD1. The CDR3 spans 13 residues. Germline assignment: CDR1 MNHEY and CDR2 SVGAGI. With V trimmed by 5 bases and J by 3 bases, 2 bases remained unmatched. This CDR3 reads CASSTDRDTEAFF. The CDR3 bases are TGTGCCAGCAGTACGGACAGGGACACTGAAGCTTTCTTT.

J is TRBJ2-2 and V is TRBV7-7, with 8 nucleotides matching TRBD1. V lost 10 bases, J lost 7 bases, and 17 bases stayed unmatched. CDR1 and CDR2 from the germline V gene are SSHAT and FNYEAQ (reference sequence). This CDR3 is built from 16 residues. The CDR3 DNA follows: TGTGCCACCCAGCTGTCCGACAGGGGAGGCGACGGGGAGCTGTTTTTT. Protein product: CATQLSDRGGDGELFF.

The chain uses TRBV7-2 and TRBJ1-1; D uncertain. CDR1 is SGHTA, CDR2 FQGNSA, per germline. The CDR3 totals 13 residues. The V and J ends lost 5 bases and 1 base respectively, with 8 bases between them. The CDR3: CASSNRGNTEAFF. The CDR3, as DNA: TGTGCCAGCAGCAACCGGGGGAACACTGAAGCTTTCTTT.

A note on this clone: Within the sample, other DNA sequences also encode this same CDR3. This sequence joins TRBV11-2 and TRBJ2-7; D is possibly TRBD1 (6 bases). CDR3 length equals 13 residues. V lost 1 base and J 2 bases, leaving 6 bases between the germline ends. CDR1 is SGHAT, CDR2 FQNNGV, per germline. The CDR3 is CASSLGTAYEQYF. The CDR3 DNA reads as TGTGCCAGCAGCTTAGGGACAGCCTACGAGCAGTACTTC. Filled out from reference TRBV11-2 and TRBJ2-7, the complete variable domain reads EAGVAQSPRYKIIEKRQSVAFWCNPISGHATLYWYQQILGQGPKLLIQFQNNGVVDDSQLPKDRFSAERLKGVDSTLKIQPAKLEDSAVYLCASSLGTAYEQYFGPGTRLTVT.

This sequence joins TRBV6-5 and TRBJ1-4, with D unclear. The germline V gene has CDR1 MNHEY and CDR2 SVGAGI. This CDR3 has 15 residues. V was trimmed by 4 bases and J by 4 bases, leaving 13 bases between them. The chain's CDR3 is CASSFINSYNEKLFF. CDR3 nucleotides: TGTGCCAGCAGTTTCATAAACAGCTATAATGAAAAACTGTTTTTT.

The V and J genes are TRBV5-4 and TRBJ2-5, with a weak D call TRBD1 (6 bases). CDR3 length equals 14 residues. Germline V gene lookup returns CDR1 SGHNT and CDR2 YYREEE (reference sequence). V lost 3 bases to trimming and J lost 2 bases, with 11 bases between them. The CDR3 nucleotides read TGTGCCAGCAGCTCGACAGGACAGCAAGAGACCCAGTACTTC. It is translated as CASSSTGQQETQYF.

The chain uses TRBV7-9 and TRBJ1-5; 8 nucleotides line up with TRBD1. This CDR3 comprises 15 residues. Per the germline V gene, CDR1 is SEHNR and CDR2 is FQNEAQ (reference sequence). The J segment lost 0 bases and the V segment lost 6 bases, leaving 4 bases of the junction unmatched. The chain's CDR3 is CASSPDRDSNQPQHF. DNA of the CDR3: TGTGCCAGCAGTCCGGACAGGGATAGCAATCAGCCCCAGCATTTT.

The rearrangement uses TRBV2 and TRBJ2-4, with a possible D match to TRBD1 (6 bases). Germline CDR1 and CDR2: SNHLY and FYNNEI. The CDR3 totals 16 residues. V was trimmed by 6 bases and J by 6 bases, leaving 21 bases between them. The CDR3 DNA sequence: TGTGCCAGCAGCGTTGTGTCCGGGACATATAGAAACATTCAGTACTTC. Translating gives CASSVVSGTYRNIQYF.

This chain connects TRBV6-5 to TRBJ1-1, with 7 bases that match TRBD1. This CDR3 has 14 residues. Germline trimming cut 6 bases from V and 1 base from J; bases unmatched to any gene: 5. CDR1 is MNHEY, CDR2 SVGAGI, per germline. CDR3: CASSDRAKNTEAFF. CDR3 DNA: TGTGCCAGCAGCGACAGGGCTAAGAACACTGAAGCTTTCTTT.

This clone was picked up one time. V usage is TRBV25-1 and J usage is TRBJ2-3; D remains unclear. The CDR3 has 12 amino acids. Trimming left V 1 base short and J 7 bases short, with 6 bases between. From germline, CDR1 is MGHDK and CDR2 SYGVNS. CDR3 coding DNA: TGTGCCAGCAGTGAATCTCCCTATACGCAGTATTTT. It encodes CASSESPYTQYF.

In its sample, this clone was seen once. A read error may produce the germline difference seen at one junction end. The chain joins TRBV6-6 to TRBJ1-1, with D hard to call. The CDR3 totals 14 residues. Germline-derived CDR1 and CDR2 are MNHNY and SVGAGI (reference sequence). CDR3 nucleotide sequence: TGTGCCAGCAGTGACTCCTGGGCGAACACTGAAGCTTTCTTT. It yields the protein CASSDSWANTEAFF.

This clone was picked up one time. The same CDR3 is also encoded by other DNA sequences in this sample. The genes are TRBV18 and TRBJ2-7; 9 bases fit TRBD1. This CDR3 has 12 residues. J gave up 6 bases and V 5 bases, and 2 bases lay outside the gene matches. Germline assignment: CDR1 KGHSH and CDR2 LQKENI. This CDR3 reads CASSSGQGEQYF. The DNA of the CDR3 is TGTGCCAGCTCATCGGGACAGGGCGAGCAGTACTTC.

This chain uses TRBV7-9 with TRBJ1-1; D ambiguous. Trimming removed 5 bases at V and 9 bases at J, with 13 bases between. The germline CDR1 and CDR2 sequences are SEHNR and FQNEAQ (reference sequence). The CDR3 is 12 residues long. The CDR3 protein is CASSPDLVKAFF. The CDR3 DNA sequence: TGTGCCAGCAGCCCTGATTTAGTAAAAGCTTTCTTT. The complete variable domain, with remaining parts taken from reference TRBV7-9 and TRBJ1-1, reads DTGVSQNPRHKITKRGQNVTFRCDPISEHNRLYWYRQTLGQGPEFLTYFQNEAQLEKSRLLSDRFSAERPKGSFSTLEIQRTEQGDSAMYLCASSPDLVKAFFGQGTRLTVV.